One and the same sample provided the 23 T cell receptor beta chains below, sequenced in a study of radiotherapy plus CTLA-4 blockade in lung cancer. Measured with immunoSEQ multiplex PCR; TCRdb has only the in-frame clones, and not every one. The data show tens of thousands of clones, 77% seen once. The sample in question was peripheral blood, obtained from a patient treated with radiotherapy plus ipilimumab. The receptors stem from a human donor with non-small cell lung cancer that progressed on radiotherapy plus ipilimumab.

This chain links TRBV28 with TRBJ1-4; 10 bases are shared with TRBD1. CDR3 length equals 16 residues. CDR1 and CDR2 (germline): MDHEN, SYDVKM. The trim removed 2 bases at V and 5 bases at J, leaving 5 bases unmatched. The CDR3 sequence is CASSLGGTGVNEKLFF. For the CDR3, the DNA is TGTGCCAGCAGTTTAGGGGGGACAGGGGTAAATGAAAAACTGTTTTTT.

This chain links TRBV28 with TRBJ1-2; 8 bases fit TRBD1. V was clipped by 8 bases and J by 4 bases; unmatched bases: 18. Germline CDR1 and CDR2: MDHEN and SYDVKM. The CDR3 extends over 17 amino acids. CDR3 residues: CASQDSGGSRLRYGYTF. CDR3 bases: TGTGCCAGCCAGGATTCAGGGGGCTCACGCCTCCGCTATGGCTACACCTTC.

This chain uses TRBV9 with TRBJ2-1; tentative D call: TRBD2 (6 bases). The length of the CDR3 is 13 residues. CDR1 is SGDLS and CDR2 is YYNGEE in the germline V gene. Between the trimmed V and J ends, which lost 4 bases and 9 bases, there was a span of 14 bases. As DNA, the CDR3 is TGTGCCAGCAGCCAGAGAGGCGGGGTTGAGCAGTTCTTC. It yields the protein CASSQRGGVEQFF. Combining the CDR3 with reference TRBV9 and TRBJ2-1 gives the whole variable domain DSGVTQTPKHLITATGQRVTLRCSPRSGDLSVYWYQQSLDQGLQFLIQYYNGEERAKGNILERFSAQQFPDLHSELNLSSLELGDSALYFCASSQRGGVEQFFGPGTRLTVL.

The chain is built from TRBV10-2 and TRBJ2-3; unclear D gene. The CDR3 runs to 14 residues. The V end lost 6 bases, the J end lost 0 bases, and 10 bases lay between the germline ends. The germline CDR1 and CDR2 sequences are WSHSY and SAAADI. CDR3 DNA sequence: TGCGCCAGCAGGGCGCCCCTTAGCACAGATACGCAGTATTTT. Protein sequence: CASRAPLSTDTQYF.

Written as DNA, the CDR3 is TGTGCCAGCAGCCTGGACCGAAGAGATGGCTACACCTTC. Encoded protein: CASSLDRRDGYTF. This chain links TRBV5-4 with TRBJ1-2; D uncertain. The CDR3 is 13 amino acids. CDR1 and CDR2 from the germline V gene are SGHNT and YYREEE (reference sequence). V was shortened by 4 bases and J by 6 bases, with 13 bases between the two germline ends.

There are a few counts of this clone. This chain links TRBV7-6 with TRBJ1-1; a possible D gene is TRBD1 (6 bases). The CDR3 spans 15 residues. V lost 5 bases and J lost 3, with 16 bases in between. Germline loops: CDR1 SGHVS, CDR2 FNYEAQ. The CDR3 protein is CASSTPTGSDTEAFF. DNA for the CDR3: TGTGCCAGCAGCACACCTACAGGGTCGGACACTGAAGCTTTCTTT.

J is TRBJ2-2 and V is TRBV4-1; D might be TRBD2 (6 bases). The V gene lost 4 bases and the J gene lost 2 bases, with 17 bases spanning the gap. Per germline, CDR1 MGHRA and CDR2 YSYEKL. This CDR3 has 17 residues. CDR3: CASSRRPGGLNTGELFF. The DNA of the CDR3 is TGCGCCAGCAGCCGCCGCCCCGGAGGGCTAAACACCGGGGAGCTGTTTTTT.

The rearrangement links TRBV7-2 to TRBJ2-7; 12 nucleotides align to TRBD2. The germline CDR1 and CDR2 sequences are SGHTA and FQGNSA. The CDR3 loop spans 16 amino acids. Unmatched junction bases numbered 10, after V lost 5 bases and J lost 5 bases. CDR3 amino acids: CASSPRDGLAGHEQYF. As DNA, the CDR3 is TGTGCCAGCAGCCCAAGAGATGGACTAGCGGGGCACGAGCAGTACTTC.

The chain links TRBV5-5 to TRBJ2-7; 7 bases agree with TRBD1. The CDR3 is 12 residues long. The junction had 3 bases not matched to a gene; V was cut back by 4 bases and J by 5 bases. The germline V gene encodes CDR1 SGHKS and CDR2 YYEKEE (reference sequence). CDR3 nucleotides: TGTGCCAGCAGCCCGACAGGGAACGAGCAGTACTTC. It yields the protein CASSPTGNEQYF.

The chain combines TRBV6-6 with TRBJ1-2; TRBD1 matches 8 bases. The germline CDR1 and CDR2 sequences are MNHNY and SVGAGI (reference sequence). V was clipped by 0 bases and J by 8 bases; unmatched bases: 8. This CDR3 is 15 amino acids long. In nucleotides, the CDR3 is TGTGCCAGCAGTTACTCGCCTATCGGACAGGGCGGCTACACCTTC. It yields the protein CASSYSPIGQGGYTF.

The CDR3 reads CASSAGQGRGNTIYF. In nucleotides, the CDR3 is TGTGCCAGCAGCGCAGGACAGGGGCGAGGAAACACCATATATTTT. The rearrangement joins TRBV9 to TRBJ1-3; 9 nucleotides line up with TRBD1. V shed 3 bases and J 4 bases; nucleotides not matched to a gene: 5. The CDR3 has 15 amino acids. Germline assignment: CDR1 SGDLS and CDR2 YYNGEE. The whole variable domain, filled in from reference TRBV9 and TRBJ1-3, reads DSGVTQTPKHLITATGQRVTLRCSPRSGDLSVYWYQQSLDQGLQFLIQYYNGEERAKGNILERFSAQQFPDLHSELNLSSLELGDSALYFCASSAGQGRGNTIYFGEGSWLTVV.

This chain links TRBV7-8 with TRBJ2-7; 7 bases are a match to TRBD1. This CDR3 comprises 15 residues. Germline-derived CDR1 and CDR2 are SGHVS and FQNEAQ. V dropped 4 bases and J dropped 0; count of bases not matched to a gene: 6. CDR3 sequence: CASSYGTVHSYEQYF. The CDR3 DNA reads TGTGCCAGCAGCTACGGGACAGTCCACTCCTACGAGCAGTACTTC. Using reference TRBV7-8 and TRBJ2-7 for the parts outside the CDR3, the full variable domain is GAGVSQSPRYKVAKRGQDVALRCDPISGHVSLFWYQQALGQGPEFLTYFQNEAQLDKSGLPSDRFFAERPEGSVSTLKIQRTQQEDSAVYLCASSYGTVHSYEQYFGPGTRLTVT.

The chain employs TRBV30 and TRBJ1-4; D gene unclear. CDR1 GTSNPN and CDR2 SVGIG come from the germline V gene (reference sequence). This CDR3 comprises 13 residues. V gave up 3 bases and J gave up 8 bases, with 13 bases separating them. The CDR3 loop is CAWRGPGREKLFF. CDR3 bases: TGTGCCTGGAGAGGGCCAGGTAGGGAAAAACTGTTTTTT. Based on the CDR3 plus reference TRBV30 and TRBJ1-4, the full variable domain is SQTIHQWPATLVQPVGSPLSLECTVEGTSNPNLYWYRQAAGRGLQLLFYSVGIGQISSEVPQNLSASRPQDRQFILSSKKLLLSDSGFYLCAWRGPGREKLFFGSGTQLSVL.

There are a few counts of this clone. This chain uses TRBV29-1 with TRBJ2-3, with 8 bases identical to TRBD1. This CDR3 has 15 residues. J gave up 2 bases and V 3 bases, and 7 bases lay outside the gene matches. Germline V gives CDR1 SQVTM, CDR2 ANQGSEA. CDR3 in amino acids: CSVDSRGRDTDTQYF. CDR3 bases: TGCAGCGTTGACAGCAGGGGGCGAGACACAGATACGCAGTATTTT.

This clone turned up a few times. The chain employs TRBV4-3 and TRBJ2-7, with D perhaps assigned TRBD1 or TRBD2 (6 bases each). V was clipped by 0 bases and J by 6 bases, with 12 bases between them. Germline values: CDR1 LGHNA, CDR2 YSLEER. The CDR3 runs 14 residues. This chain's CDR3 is CASSQDVGGGEQYF. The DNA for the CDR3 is TGCGCCAGCAGCCAAGATGTAGGGGGAGGCGAGCAGTACTTC.

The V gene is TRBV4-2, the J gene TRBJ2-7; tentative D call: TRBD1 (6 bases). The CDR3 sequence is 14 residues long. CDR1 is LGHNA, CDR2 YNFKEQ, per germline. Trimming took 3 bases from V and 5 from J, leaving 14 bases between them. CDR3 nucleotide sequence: TGTGCCAGCAGCCATATAACAGGGACCGACGAGCAGTACTTC. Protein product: CASSHITGTDEQYF.

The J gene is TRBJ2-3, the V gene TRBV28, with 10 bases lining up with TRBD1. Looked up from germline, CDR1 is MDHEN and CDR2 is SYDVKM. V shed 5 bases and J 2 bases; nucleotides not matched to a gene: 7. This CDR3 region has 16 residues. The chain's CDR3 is CASSESGQGYTDTQYF. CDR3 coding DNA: TGTGCCAGCAGTGAATCGGGACAGGGGTACACAGATACGCAGTATTTT.

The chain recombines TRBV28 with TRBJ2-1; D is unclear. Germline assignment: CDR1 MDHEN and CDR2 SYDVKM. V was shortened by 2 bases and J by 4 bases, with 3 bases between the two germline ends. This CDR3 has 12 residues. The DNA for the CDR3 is TGTGCCAGCAGTTTACTGTACAATGAGCAGTTCTTC. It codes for CASSLLYNEQFF.

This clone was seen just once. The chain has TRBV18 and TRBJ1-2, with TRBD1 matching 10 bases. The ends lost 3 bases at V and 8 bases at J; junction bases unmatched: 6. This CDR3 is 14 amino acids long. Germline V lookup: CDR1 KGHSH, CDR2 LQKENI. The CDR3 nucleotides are TGTGCCAGCTCACCCGGACAGGGGGAGCAGGGCTACACCTTC. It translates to CASSPGQGEQGYTF.

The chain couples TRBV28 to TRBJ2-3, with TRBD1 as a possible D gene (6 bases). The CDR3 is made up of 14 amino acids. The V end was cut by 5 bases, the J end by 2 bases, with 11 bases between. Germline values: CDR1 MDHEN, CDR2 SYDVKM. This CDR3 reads CASSLGQITDTQYF. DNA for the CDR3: TGTGCCAGCAGTCTTGGACAGATCACAGATACGCAGTATTTT.

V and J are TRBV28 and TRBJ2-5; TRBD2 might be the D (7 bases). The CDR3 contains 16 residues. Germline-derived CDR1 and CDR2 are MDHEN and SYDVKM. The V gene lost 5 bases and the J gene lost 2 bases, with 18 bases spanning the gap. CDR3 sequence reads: CASSRFGGGIQETQYF. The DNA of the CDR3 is TGTGCCAGCAGTCGCTTTGGGGGGGGCATACAAGAGACCCAGTACTTC.

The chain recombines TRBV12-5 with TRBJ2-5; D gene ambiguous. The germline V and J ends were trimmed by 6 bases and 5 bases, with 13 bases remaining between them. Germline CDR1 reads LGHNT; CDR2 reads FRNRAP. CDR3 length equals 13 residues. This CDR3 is CASGSQFSETQYF. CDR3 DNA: TGTGCTAGTGGCTCCCAGTTCTCGGAGACCCAGTACTTC.

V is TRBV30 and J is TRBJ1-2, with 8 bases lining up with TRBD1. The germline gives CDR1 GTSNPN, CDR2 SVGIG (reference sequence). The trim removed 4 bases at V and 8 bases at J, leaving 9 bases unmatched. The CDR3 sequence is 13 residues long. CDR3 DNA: TGTGCCTGGACGGGTGGGACAGGCGAGGGCTACACCTTC. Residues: CAWTGGTGEGYTF. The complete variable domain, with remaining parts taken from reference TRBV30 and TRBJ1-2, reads SQTIHQWPATLVQPVGSPLSLECTVEGTSNPNLYWYRQAAGRGLQLLFYSVGIGQISSEVPQNLSASRPQDRQFILSSKKLLLSDSGFYLCAWTGGTGEGYTFGSGTRLTVV.